This T cell receptor beta chain was sequenced in a study of monozygotic twins with inflammatory bowel disease. Whole-study results and caveats: Patients with IBD had less TCRbeta diversity (inverse Simpson) than their healthy co-twins.

cDNA was produced in eight separate reactions per sample. Each UMI harboured a 6-nucleotide sample barcode and was appended via template switching. TCRdb reprocessed the 5' RACE reads and keeps a single row for each CDR3 protein, giving no DNA. Its listing shows some 330,000 distinct CDR3 sequences. This CDR3 is 15 amino acids long. Note on this clonotype: Its matching antigen is unknown.

Sequenced: blood. The chain couples TRBV12-3 or TRBV12-4 to TRBJ2-6; TCRdb designates TRBD1, a call that cannot be tested without DNA. This TCR was recovered from a human donor with ulcerative colitis or Crohn's disease, or a healthy co-twin of an affected twin (not recorded which). The CDR3 protein is CASSPGALGANVLTF.